This T cell receptor (beta chain) was identified in a study of early T cells in non-severe SARS-CoV-2 infection (dated by TCRdb to about 2021). For context, the study as a whole: Bulk RNA from unsorted whole blood was used for TCR sequencing, so alpha and beta chains could not be paired.

To prepare the library, 5' RACE was applied. The sequencing machine was a NextSeq 500. Unique molecular identifiers were attached to individual cDNA molecules in the TCR library protocol so that sequencing error and PCR bias could be corrected. Sequencing covered both TCR alpha and beta chains, and within each sample the abundances of alpha and beta sequences were tightly co-correlated. As for the original processing: Decombinator V4 was used to annotate TCR sequences for V gene, J gene and CDR3. Expanded TCRs were defined as changing significantly between any two time points under a Poisson model with p below 0.0001. TCR abundances were normalised to the total number of TCRs sequenced per sample and were expressed as counts per million. TRAV1-2 paired with TRAJ12, TRAJ20 or TRAJ33 defined MAIT TCRs, while TRAV10 paired with TRAJ18 defined iNKT TCRs. A search of VDJdb, accessed on 1 November 2021, was run for TCRs annotated to CMV, EBV and SARS-CoV-2, with TCRs annotated for multiple antigens excluded. The public reads were reanalyzed by TCRdb: fastp trimming at Q25, MiXCR alignment, in-frame beta chains only. All rows with the same CDR3 protein become a single entry with the most common DNA and genes. None of the V and J calls come from the authors' own analysis; TCRdb made them. The sample records more than 20,000 distinct CDR3 sequences, around 4.4% of which are singletons. Roughly 4.2% of the sample goes to the ten largest clones.

The study was a case-control design nested within a healthcare worker cohort in London, UK, with weekly nasopharyngeal swab PCR tests and blood sampling. Healthcare workers were recruited between 23 and 31 March 2020, during the week of the UK lockdown, and were followed weekly for up to about 16 weeks. The germline V gene (reference sequence) provides CDR1 DFQATT and CDR2 SNEGSKA. There are 14 amino acids in the CDR3, from cysteine to phenylalanine inclusive. The sequence is cut down to CDR3 DNA, 42 bases in frame from base 1. The germline V end is reduced by 6 bases and the J end by 5 bases; junction bases left unmatched: 12. This clonotype was detected many times. The clone's antigen remains unknown. Qualities for individual bases were not recorded, and no much larger clone is one base off. Study-level results and caveats: Matching against VDJdb was skewed toward anti-spike CD8 responses, likely underestimated virus-specific expansions, and missed private and CD4 specificities.

Rearrangement joined TRBV20-1 to TRBJ2-7; TRBD2 agrees with 8 junctional bases. The sequence derives from an adult who was a healthcare worker with PCR-confirmed SARS-CoV-2 infection or an uninfected control (not recorded which). Sample: whole blood. The CDR3 here reads CSAHNSGKFDEQYF. The sequenced DNA is TGCAGTGCCCACAATAGCGGGAAATTCGACGAGCAGTACTTC.